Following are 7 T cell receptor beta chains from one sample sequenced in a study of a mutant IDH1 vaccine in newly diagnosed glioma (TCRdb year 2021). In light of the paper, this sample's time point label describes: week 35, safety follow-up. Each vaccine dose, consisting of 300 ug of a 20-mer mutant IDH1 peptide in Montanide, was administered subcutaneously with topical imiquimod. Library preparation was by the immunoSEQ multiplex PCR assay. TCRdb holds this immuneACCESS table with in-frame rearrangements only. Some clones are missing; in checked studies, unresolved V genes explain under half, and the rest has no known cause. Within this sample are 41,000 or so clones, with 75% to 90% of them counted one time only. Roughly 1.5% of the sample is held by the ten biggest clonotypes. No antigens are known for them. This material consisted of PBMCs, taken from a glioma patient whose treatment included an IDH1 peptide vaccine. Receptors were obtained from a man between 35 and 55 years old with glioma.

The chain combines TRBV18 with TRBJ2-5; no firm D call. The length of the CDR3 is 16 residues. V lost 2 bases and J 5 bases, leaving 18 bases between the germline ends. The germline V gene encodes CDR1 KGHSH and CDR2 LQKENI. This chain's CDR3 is CASSPATTRAQETQYF. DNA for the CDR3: TGTGCCAGCTCACCAGCCACGACCCGAGCGCAGGAGACCCAGTACTTC.

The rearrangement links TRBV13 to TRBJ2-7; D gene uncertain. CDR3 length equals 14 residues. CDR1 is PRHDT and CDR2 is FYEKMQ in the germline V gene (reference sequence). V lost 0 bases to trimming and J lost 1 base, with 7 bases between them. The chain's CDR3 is CASSLGGFSYEQYF. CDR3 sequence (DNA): TGTGCCAGCAGCTTAGGGGGTTTTTCCTACGAGCAGTACTTC. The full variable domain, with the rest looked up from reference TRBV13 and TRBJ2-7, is AAGVIQSPRHLIKEKRETATLKCYPIPRHDTVYWYQQGPGQDPQFLISFYEKMQSDKGSIPDRFSAQQFSDYHSELNMSSLELGDSALYFCASSLGGFSYEQYFGPGTRLTVT.

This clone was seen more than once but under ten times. The CDR3 region has the DNA TGTGCCAGCAGCCTAAGGACTAGCGGGAACACAGATACGCAGTATTTT. Its translation: CASSLRTSGNTDTQYF. The chain links TRBV7-8 to TRBJ2-3; TRBD2 matches at 12 bases. CDR1 is SGHVS and CDR2 is FQNEAQ in the germline V gene. Losses at the gene ends were 5 bases for V and 2 bases for J; bases not matched to a gene: 5. The CDR3 loop spans 16 amino acids. The full variable domain, completed using reference TRBV7-8 and TRBJ2-3, is GAGVSQSPRYKVAKRGQDVALRCDPISGHVSLFWYQQALGQGPEFLTYFQNEAQLDKSGLPSDRFFAERPEGSVSTLKIQRTQQEDSAVYLCASSLRTSGNTDTQYFGPGTRLTVL.

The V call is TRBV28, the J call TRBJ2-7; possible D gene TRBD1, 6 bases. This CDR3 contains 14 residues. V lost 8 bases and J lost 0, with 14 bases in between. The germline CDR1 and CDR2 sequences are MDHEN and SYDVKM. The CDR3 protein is CASVSDRSSYEQYF. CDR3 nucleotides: TGTGCCAGCGTTAGTGACAGGAGCTCCTACGAGCAGTACTTC.

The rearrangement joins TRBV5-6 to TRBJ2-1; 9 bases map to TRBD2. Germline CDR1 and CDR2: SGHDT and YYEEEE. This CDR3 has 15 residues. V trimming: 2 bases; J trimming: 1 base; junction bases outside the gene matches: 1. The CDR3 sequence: CASSLGLASYNEQFF. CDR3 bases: TGTGCCAGCAGCTTAGGACTAGCGTCCTACAATGAGCAGTTCTTC.

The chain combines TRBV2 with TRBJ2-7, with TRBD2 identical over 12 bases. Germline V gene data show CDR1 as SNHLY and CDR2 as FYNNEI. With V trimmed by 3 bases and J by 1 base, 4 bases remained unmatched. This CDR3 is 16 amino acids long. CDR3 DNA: TGTGCCAGCAGTGAGACTAGCGGGAGCCCTTCCTACGAGCAGTACTTC. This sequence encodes CASSETSGSPSYEQYF.

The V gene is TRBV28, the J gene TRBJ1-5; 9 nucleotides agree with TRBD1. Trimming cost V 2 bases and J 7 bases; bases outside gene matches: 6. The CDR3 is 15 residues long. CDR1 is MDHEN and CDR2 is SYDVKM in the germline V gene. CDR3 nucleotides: TGTGCCAGCAGTTTAACACAGGGGGCACGGCAGCCCCAGCATTTT. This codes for CASSLTQGARQPQHF.